This T cell receptor beta chain was recovered during a study of T cells after yellow fever vaccination. In its sample, this clonotype was seen a few times. MiXCR was run by TCRdb on the 5' RACE reads, yielding one entry per CDR3 protein. The sample lists about 580,000 distinct CDR3 sequences, about 15% occurring once. This TCR derives from a man aged 18-30 years who received the YFV17D yellow fever vaccine. Sequenced material: PBMCs, taken 5 days after the first yellow fever vaccination.

The CDR3 spells CASSTRGGVTSELFF. Written as DNA, the CDR3 is TGTGCCAGCAGCACGAGGGGAGGGGTGACGTCGGAGCTGTTTTTT. The rearrangement uses TRBV7-9 and TRBJ2-2, with 7 bases identical to TRBD2. CDR1 and CDR2 from the germline V gene are SEHNR and FQNEAQ (reference sequence). V gave up 5 bases and J gave up 10 bases; unmatched junction bases: 13. The CDR3 has 15 amino acids.